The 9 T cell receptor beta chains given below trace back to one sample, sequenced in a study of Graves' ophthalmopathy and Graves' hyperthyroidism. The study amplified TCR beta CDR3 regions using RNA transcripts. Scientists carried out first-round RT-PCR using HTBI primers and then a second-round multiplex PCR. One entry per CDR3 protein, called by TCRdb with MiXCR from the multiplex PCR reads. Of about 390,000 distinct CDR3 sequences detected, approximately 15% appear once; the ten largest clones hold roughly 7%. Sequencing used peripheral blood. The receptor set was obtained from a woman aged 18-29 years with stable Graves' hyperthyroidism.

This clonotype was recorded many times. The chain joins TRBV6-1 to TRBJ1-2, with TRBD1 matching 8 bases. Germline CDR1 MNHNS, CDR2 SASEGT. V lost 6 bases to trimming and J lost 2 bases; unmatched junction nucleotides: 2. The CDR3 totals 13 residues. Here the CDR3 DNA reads TGTGCCAGCAGGACAGGGGTAAACTATGGCTACACCTTC. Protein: CASRTGVNYGYTF.

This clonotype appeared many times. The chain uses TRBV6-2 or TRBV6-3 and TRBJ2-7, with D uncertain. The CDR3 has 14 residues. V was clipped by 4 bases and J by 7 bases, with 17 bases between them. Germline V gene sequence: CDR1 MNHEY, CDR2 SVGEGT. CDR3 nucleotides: TGTGCCAGCAGTTCGAATACAGCACTTGGGGAGCAGTACTTC. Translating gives CASSSNTALGEQYF.

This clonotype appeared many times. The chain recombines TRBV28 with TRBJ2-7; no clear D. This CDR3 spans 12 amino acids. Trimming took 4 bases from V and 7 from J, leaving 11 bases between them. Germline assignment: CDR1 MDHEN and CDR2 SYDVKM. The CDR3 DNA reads TGTGCCAGCAGTTCGGTGATGGGTGAGCAGTACTTC. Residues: CASSSVMGEQYF.

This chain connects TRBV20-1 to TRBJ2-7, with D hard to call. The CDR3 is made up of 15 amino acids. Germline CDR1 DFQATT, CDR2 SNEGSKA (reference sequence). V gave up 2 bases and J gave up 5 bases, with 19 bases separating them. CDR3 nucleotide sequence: TGCAGTGCTAGAATATTAGCTGGGTTGTTGCACGAGCAGTACTTC. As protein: CSARILAGLLHEQYF.

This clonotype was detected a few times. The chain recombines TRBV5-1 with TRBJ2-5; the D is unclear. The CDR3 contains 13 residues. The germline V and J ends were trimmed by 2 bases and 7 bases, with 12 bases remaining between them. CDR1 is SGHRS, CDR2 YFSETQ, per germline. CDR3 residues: CASSLIGDGTQYF. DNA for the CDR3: TGCGCCAGCAGCTTAATAGGTGACGGGACCCAGTACTTC.

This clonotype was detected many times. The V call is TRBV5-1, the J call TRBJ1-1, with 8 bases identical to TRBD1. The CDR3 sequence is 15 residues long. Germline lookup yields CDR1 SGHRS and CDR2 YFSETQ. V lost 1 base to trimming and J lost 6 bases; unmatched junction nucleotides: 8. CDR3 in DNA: TGCGCCAGCAGCTTGTCCGTGACAGGGGAGGCTGAAGCTTTCTTT. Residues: CASSLSVTGEAEAFF.

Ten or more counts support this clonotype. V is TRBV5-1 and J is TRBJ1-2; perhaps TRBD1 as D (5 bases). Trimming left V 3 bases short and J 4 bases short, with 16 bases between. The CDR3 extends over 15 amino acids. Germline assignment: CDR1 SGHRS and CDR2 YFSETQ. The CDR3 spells CASSSLLSGIYGYTF. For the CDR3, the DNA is TGCGCCAGCAGCTCGTTATTATCAGGGATCTATGGCTACACCTTC.

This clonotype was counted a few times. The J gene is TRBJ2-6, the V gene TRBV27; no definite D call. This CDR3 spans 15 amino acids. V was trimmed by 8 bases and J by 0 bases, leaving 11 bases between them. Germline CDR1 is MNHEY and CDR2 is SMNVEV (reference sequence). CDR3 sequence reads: CASRSDGSGANVLTF. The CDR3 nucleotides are TGTGCCAGCCGATCCGACGGCTCTGGGGCCAACGTCCTGACTTTC.

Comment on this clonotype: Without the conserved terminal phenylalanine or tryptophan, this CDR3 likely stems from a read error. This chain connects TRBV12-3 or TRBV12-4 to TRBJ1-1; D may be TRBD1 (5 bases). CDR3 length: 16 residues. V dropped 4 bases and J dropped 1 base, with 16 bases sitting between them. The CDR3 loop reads CASSSPPGRRNTEAFL. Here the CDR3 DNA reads TGTGCCAGCAGTTCGCCTCCGGGACGGCGGAACACTGAAGCTTTCTTA.